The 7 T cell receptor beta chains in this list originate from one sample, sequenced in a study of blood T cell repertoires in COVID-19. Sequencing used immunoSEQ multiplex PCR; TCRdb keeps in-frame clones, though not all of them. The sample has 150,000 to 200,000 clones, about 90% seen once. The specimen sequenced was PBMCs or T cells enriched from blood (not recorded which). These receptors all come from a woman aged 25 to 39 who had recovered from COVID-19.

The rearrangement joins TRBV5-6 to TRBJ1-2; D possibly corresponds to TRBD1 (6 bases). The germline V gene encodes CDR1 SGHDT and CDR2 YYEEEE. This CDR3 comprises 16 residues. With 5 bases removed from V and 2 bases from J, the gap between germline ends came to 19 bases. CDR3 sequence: CASRPYTGRVNYGYTF. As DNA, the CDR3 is TGTGCCAGCAGACCATATACAGGGCGAGTGAACTATGGCTACACCTTC.

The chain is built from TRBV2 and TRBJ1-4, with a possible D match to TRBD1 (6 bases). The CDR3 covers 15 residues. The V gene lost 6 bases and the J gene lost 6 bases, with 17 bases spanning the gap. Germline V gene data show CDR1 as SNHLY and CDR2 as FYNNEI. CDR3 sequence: CASSVGTGLDEKLFF. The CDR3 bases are TGTGCCAGCAGCGTCGGAACAGGGTTGGATGAAAAACTGTTTTTT.

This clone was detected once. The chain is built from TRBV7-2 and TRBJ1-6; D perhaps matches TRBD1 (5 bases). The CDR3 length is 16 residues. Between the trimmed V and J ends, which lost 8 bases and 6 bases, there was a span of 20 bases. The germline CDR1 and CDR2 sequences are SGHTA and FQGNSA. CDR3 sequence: CASGGSWIGTNSPLHF. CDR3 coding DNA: TGTGCCAGCGGCGGGAGTTGGATAGGGACTAATTCACCCCTCCACTTT.

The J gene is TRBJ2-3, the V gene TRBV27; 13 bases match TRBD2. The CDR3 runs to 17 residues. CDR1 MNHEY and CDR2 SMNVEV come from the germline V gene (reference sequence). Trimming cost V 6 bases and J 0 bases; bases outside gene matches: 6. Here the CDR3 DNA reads TGTGCCAGCAGCAGGACTAGCGGGGGAACTAGCACAGATACGCAGTATTTT. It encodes CASSRTSGGTSTDTQYF.

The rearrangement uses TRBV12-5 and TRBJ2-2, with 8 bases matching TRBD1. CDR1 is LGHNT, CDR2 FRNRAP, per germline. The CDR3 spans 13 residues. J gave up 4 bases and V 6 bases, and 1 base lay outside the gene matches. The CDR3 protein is CASGGQGTGELFF. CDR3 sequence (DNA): TGTGCTAGTGGCGGACAGGGCACCGGGGAGCTGTTTTTT.

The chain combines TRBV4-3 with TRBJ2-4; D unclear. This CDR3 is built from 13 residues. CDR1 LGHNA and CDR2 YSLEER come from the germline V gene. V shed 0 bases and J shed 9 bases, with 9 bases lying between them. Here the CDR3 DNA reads TGCGCCAGCAGCCAAGATCGAGCTAGCATTCAGTACTTC. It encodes CASSQDRASIQYF.

For the CDR3, the DNA is TGTGCCACCGGGCAGGGGCCAAACAATGAGCAGTTCTTC. It is translated as CATGQGPNNEQFF. This rearrangement joins TRBV2 to TRBJ2-1, with D perhaps TRBD1 (6 bases). V shed 10 bases and J shed 5 bases, with 15 bases lying between them. This CDR3 spans 13 amino acids. Germline values: CDR1 SNHLY, CDR2 FYNNEI.